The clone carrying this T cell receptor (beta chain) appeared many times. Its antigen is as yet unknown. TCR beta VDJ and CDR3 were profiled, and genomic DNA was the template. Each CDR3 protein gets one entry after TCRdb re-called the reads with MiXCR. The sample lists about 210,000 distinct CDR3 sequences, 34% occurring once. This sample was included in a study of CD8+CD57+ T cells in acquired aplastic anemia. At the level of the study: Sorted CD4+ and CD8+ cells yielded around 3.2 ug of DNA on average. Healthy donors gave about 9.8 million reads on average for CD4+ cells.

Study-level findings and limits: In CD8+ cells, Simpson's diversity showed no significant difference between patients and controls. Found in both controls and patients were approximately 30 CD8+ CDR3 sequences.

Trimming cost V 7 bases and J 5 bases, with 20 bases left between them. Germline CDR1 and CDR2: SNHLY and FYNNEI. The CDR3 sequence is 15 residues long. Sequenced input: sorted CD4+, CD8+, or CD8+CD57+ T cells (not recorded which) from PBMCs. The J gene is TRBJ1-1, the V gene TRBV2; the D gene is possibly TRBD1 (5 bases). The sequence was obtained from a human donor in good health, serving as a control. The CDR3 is CASTLRSVGGTEAFF. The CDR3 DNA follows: TGTGCCAGCACCCTAAGATCAGTCGGGGGGACTGAAGCTTTCTTT.